This TCR beta chain was found in a study of blood T cell repertoires in COVID-19. Assay used: immunoSEQ multiplex PCR; TCRdb lists only in-frame clones, some missing. The sample consists of more than 300,000 clones, about 84% of them appearing once. This clone was seen a single time. CDR3 size: 10 residues. Germline-derived CDR1 and CDR2 are DFQATT and SNEGSKA (reference sequence). Trimming took off 1 base at V and 13 bases at J, with 10 bases between the two ends. This clonotype was sampled from a woman aged 45-65 years with acute or convalescent COVID-19. V and J are TRBV20-1 and TRBJ1-2; D is undetermined. The source material was peripheral blood. The CDR3 loop reads CSARVGRPTF. CDR3 in DNA: TGCAGTGCTAGAGTCGGCAGGCCCACCTTC.